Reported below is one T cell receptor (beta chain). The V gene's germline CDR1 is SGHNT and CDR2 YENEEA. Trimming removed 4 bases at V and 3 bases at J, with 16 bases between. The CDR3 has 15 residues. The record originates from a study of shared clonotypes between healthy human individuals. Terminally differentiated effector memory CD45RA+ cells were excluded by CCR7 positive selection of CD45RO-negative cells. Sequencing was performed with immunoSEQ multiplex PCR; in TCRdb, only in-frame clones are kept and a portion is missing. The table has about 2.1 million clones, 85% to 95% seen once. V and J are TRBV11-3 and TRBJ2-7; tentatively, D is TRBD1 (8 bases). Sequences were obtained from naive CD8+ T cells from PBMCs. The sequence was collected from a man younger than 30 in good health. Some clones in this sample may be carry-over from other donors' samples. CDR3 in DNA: TGTGCCAGCAGCTATGGACAGGGACTAAGCTACGAGCAGTACTTC. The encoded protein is CASSYGQGLSYEQYF.